This T cell receptor beta chain came from a study of T cells in Graves' hyperthyroidism and ophthalmopathy. This clonotype was recorded at least ten times. The antigen remains undetermined. Researchers amplified the TCR beta CDR3 regions from RNA transcripts. HTBI primers were employed in a first-round RT-PCR of the TCR CDR3. In TCRdb, the multiplex PCR reads were re-called with MiXCR into one record per CDR3 protein. The sample includes about 530,000 distinct CDR3 sequences, roughly a sixth of them seen just once. The CDR3 spans 15 residues. Germline V gene data show CDR1 as SGHNT and CDR2 as YYREEE (reference sequence). The V end was cut by 5 bases, the J end by 2 bases, with 16 bases between. The study's findings and limits: Most thyroid clonotypes expanded above 0.001 appeared in blood too. A model of 13 V-J features distinguished ophthalmopathy from stable hyperthyroidism.

Clinical Activity Scores of at least 3, NOSPECS grades of at least 4 and durations under 3 months characterized ophthalmopathy patients. Exclusion of patients followed from uncontrolled infection, other autoimmune disease, pregnancy or lactation. The receptor was isolated from a woman aged 18-29 years with Graves' ophthalmopathy. Sequences were obtained from blood. This chain uses TRBV5-4 with TRBJ1-2; TRBD1 is a possible D gene (6 bases). The CDR3 sequence is CASRDFLGGNYGYTF. The CDR3 coding sequence is TGTGCCAGCAGGGATTTTCTAGGGGGAAACTATGGCTACACCTTC. Filled out from reference TRBV5-4 and TRBJ1-2, the complete variable domain reads ETGVTQSPTHLIKTRGQQVTLRCSSQSGHNTVSWYQQALGQGPQFIFQYYREEENGRGNFPPRFSGLQFPNYSSELNVNALELDDSALYLCASRDFLGGNYGYTFGSGTRLTVV.